The entry that follows covers one T cell receptor (beta chain) sequence. The target antigen is unknown. The V gene's germline CDR1 is MNHNY and CDR2 SVGAGI (reference sequence). Trimming removed 6 bases from V and 4 bases from J; junction bases left unmatched: 8. This CDR3 spans 14 amino acids. This sample is drawn from a study of Ad26.COV2.S vaccination and SARS-CoV-2 variants. Study overall: Participants got Ad26.COV2.S intramuscularly, once or twice 56 days apart.

Specified treatment: 15 to 20 received Ad26.COV2.S at low or high dose, single or two shots; about 5 received placebo; per-sample allocation not given. Sample collection was performed on day 63 after the first vaccine or placebo injection. It was an adult aged 18-55 years in Boston who was the donor. Study-wide results and limits: Vaccinated and placebo-treated recipients had similar non-spike TCR breadth. In vaccinated individuals, spike-specific CD8+ and CD4+ T cell responses reportedly displayed substantial breadth.

Here immunoSEQ multiplex PCR was the method, and the copy in TCRdb shows in-frame clones only, minus some. Of about 240,000 clones listed, around nine tenths are singletons. Sample: peripheral blood, taken in a trial of Ad26.COV2.S vaccine versus placebo. The source of this sequence is a person aged 18-65 years who received the Ad26.COV2.S COVID-19 vaccine or a placebo. V usage is TRBV6-6 and J usage is TRBJ1-1, with TRBD1 identical over 7 bases. DNA of the CDR3: TGTGCCAGCAGACCACAGGGGTTGGGCACTGAAGCTTTCTTT. Protein: CASRPQGLGTEAFF.